These 26 T cell receptor beta chains were sequenced from one sample in a study of blood T cell repertoires in COVID-19 (dated by TCRdb to the early 2020s). Receptors were amplified or captured by the immunoSEQ multiplex PCR assay. TCRdb holds this immuneACCESS table with in-frame rearrangements only. Some clones are missing; in checked studies, unresolved V genes explain under half, and the rest has no known cause. Here the sample has 120,000 to 150,000 clones; 70% to 90% occur a single time. The top ten clonotypes cover 2.5% to 3% of the sample. Sequencing was performed on peripheral blood. Source of these receptors: a woman between 40 and 50 years old with active or convalescent COVID-19.

The chain uses TRBV18 and TRBJ1-5, with 8 bases that match TRBD1. Germline loops: CDR1 KGHSH, CDR2 LQKENI. The CDR3 has 15 amino acids. The trim removed 2 bases at V and 4 bases at J, leaving 4 bases unmatched. The CDR3 DNA is TGTGCCAGCTCACCAGTCCAGGGGGCTAATCAGCCCCAGCATTTT. Encoded protein: CASSPVQGANQPQHF.

The table lists this clone with a few counts. The chain carries TRBV10-2 and TRBJ2-1; 11 bases map to TRBD2. Trimming cost V 5 bases and J 6 bases; bases outside gene matches: 3. Germline loops: CDR1 WSHSY, CDR2 SAAADI. This CDR3 has 14 residues. Written as DNA, the CDR3 is TGCGCCAGCAGTCTGGGACTAGCGGCCAATGAGCAGTTCTTC. Its protein is CASSLGLAANEQFF.

V gene TRBV27 combines with J gene TRBJ2-3; D is possibly TRBD2 (6 bases). Germline lookup yields CDR1 MNHEY and CDR2 SMNVEV (reference sequence). Trimming stripped 5 bases from V and 0 bases from J, with 21 bases between. The CDR3 contains 18 residues. Here the CDR3 DNA reads TGTGCCAGCAGTCCACGTCTTGGAGGGGCATTGAGCACAGATACGCAGTATTTT. Protein product: CASSPRLGGALSTDTQYF.

The chain couples TRBV18 to TRBJ1-1; no definite D call. The CDR3 sequence is 13 residues long. V shed 5 bases and J shed 5 bases, with 12 bases lying between them. Looked up from germline, CDR1 is KGHSH and CDR2 is LQKENI. The CDR3 bases are TGTGCCAGCTCAGACCTTCCCGGGACTGAAGCTTTCTTT. Residues: CASSDLPGTEAFF.

Only one count was recorded for this clone. The chain recombines TRBV2 with TRBJ2-2; a weak D match, TRBD1 (5 bases). This CDR3 comprises 15 residues. Germline-derived CDR1 and CDR2 are SNHLY and FYNNEI. V was pared by 5 bases and J by 0 bases, with 10 bases between. CDR3 sequence reads: CASSRTPSNTGELFF. The CDR3 region has the DNA TGTGCCAGCAGTCGGACACCCTCGAACACCGGGGAGCTGTTTTTT.

This clone was detected a few times. The chain joins TRBV27 to TRBJ1-3; unclear D gene. Trimming removed 8 bases at V and 9 bases at J, with 11 bases between. Germline V CDR1 and CDR2: MNHEY, SMNVEV (reference sequence). The CDR3 is 11 residues long. The CDR3 region has the DNA TGTGCCAGCGGGGAGGGTTCCACCATATATTTT. Its translation: CASGEGSTIYF.

The rearrangement uses TRBV27 and TRBJ2-1; D is uncertain. This CDR3 has 11 residues. V gave up 2 bases and J gave up 12 bases, with 8 bases separating them. CDR1 is MNHEY, CDR2 SMNVEV, per germline (reference sequence). Here the CDR3 reads CASSLGLLQFF. The CDR3, as DNA: TGTGCCAGCAGTTTAGGGCTTCTGCAGTTCTTC.

The chain is built from TRBV7-2 and TRBJ1-6; 9 bases line up with TRBD1. Germline values: CDR1 SGHTA, CDR2 FQGNSA. Trimming took 5 bases from V and 3 from J; bases not matched to a gene: 5. This CDR3 has 16 residues. In DNA, the CDR3 is TGTGCCAGCAGCCCACAGACAGGGGGCTATAATTCACCCCTCCACTTT. Its translation: CASSPQTGGYNSPLHF.

This sequence joins TRBV5-6 and TRBJ1-1; no clear D. V shed 4 bases and J shed 4 bases, with 5 bases lying between them. The CDR3 covers 11 residues. In germline, CDR1 is SGHDT, CDR2 YYEEEE. For the CDR3, the DNA is TGTGCCAGCAGCGGCCCCACTGAAGCTTTCTTT. It translates to CASSGPTEAFF. The full variable domain, in which reference TRBV5-6 and TRBJ1-1 provide the parts outside the CDR3, is DAGVTQSPTHLIKTRGQQVTLRCSPKSGHDTVSWYQQALGQGPQFIFQYYEEEERQRGNFPDRFSGHQFPNYSSELNVNALLLGDSALYLCASSGPTEAFFGQGTRLTVV.

This chain links TRBV18 with TRBJ1-6; D is unclear. V gave up 5 bases and J gave up 8 bases, with 13 bases separating them. The CDR3 covers 14 residues. The germline V gene encodes CDR1 KGHSH and CDR2 LQKENI. CDR3 DNA sequence: TGTGCCAGCTCATGGGGAGGCGGGGATTCACCCCTCCACTTT. Residues: CASSWGGGDSPLHF. The whole variable domain, filled in from reference TRBV18 and TRBJ1-6, reads NAGVMQNPRHLVRRRGQEARLRCSPMKGHSHVYWYRQLPEEGLKFMVYLQKENIIDESGMPKERFSAEFPKEGPSILRIQQVVRGDSAAYFCASSWGGGDSPLHFGNGTRLTVT.

In regard to this clone: This CDR3 is also generated by other DNA sequences in the sample. The chain employs TRBV18 and TRBJ2-5; D is unclear. The V end lost 3 bases, the J end lost 0 bases, and 8 bases lay between the germline ends. The CDR3 is 14 amino acids. Per germline, CDR1 KGHSH and CDR2 LQKENI. The CDR3 protein is CASSPAPYQETQYF. DNA of the CDR3: TGTGCCAGCTCACCGGCCCCGTACCAAGAGACCCAGTACTTC.

V is TRBV5-1 and J is TRBJ2-1; 11 positions match TRBD2. CDR3 length: 17 amino acids. Germline V gene data show CDR1 as SGHRS and CDR2 as YFSETQ. V lost 0 bases, J lost 5 bases, and 7 bases stayed unmatched. The CDR3 here is CASSLEPLAGGNNEQFF. Written as DNA, the CDR3 is TGCGCCAGCAGCTTGGAGCCCCTAGCGGGGGGAAACAATGAGCAGTTCTTC.

The chain links TRBV29-1 to TRBJ2-1; 15 nucleotides agree with TRBD2. This CDR3 region has 14 residues. In germline, CDR1 is SQVTM, CDR2 ANQGSEA. V lost 7 bases to trimming and J lost 6 bases; unmatched junction nucleotides: 4. The CDR3 nucleotides are TGCAGCGGGACTAGCGGGAGGGCCGGCAATGAGCAGTTCTTC. Protein sequence: CSGTSGRAGNEQFF.

The V gene is TRBV5-1, the J gene TRBJ1-1; tentatively, D is TRBD1 (5 bases). V lost 2 bases and J lost 2, with 10 bases in between. CDR1 is SGHRS and CDR2 is YFSETQ in the germline V gene. CDR3 length equals 14 residues. Here the CDR3 DNA reads TGCGCCAGCAGCTTTGGGGGGTTTAACACTGAAGCTTTCTTT. Residues: CASSFGGFNTEAFF.

The V gene is TRBV6-1, the J gene TRBJ2-6; TRBD1 matches 9 bases. The CDR3 is 17 residues long. Germline CDR1 is MNHNS and CDR2 is SASEGT. V dropped 4 bases and J dropped 0; count of bases not matched to a gene: 4. CDR3 bases: TGTGCCAGCAGTGGCCGGGACAGGGTCTCTGGGGCCAACGTCCTGACTTTC. Protein product: CASSGRDRVSGANVLTF.

This clone showed up just once. V is TRBV6-2 or TRBV6-3 and J is TRBJ1-3; TRBD1 might be the D (5 bases). Germline V gene lookup returns CDR1 MNHEY and CDR2 SVGEGT. Trimming removed 4 bases from V and 0 bases from J, with 19 bases in between. The CDR3 covers 18 residues. CDR3 nucleotides: TGTGCCAGCAGTTGGGCAGGGCCATCGACCTACTCTGGAAACACCATATATTTT. Amino acids: CASSWAGPSTYSGNTIYF.

The chain combines TRBV6-2 or TRBV6-3 with TRBJ2-3, with 11 bases lining up with TRBD1. V trimming: 0 bases; J trimming: 2 bases; junction bases outside the gene matches: 1. The CDR3 is made up of 16 amino acids. Germline CDR1 and CDR2: MNHEY and SVGEGT. The CDR3 is CASSYSGQGVTDTQYF. CDR3 DNA: TGTGCCAGCAGTTACTCGGGACAGGGGGTCACAGATACGCAGTATTTT.

The rearrangement joins TRBV9 to TRBJ2-3, with 7 bases aligning to TRBD1. This CDR3 comprises 16 residues. The germline CDR1 and CDR2 sequences are SGDLS and YYNGEE. V shed 3 bases and J 0 bases; nucleotides not matched to a gene: 7. In nucleotides, the CDR3 is TGTGCCAGCAGCGGACAGGGATTATCTAGCACAGATACGCAGTATTTT. Translation gives CASSGQGLSSTDTQYF.

The chain links TRBV4-1 to TRBJ2-7; D perhaps matches TRBD1 (6 bases). The V end was cut by 0 bases, the J end by 1 base, with 10 bases between. Per the germline V gene, CDR1 is MGHRA and CDR2 is YSYEKL. CDR3 length: 15 amino acids. DNA for the CDR3: TGCGCCAGCAGCCAAGACAGGGGCTTTTCCTACGAGCAGTACTTC. This codes for CASSQDRGFSYEQYF.

This chain links TRBV28 with TRBJ2-7; 11 bases agree with TRBD2. Unmatched junction bases numbered 4, after V lost 6 bases and J lost 0 bases. Germline V gene lookup returns CDR1 MDHEN and CDR2 SYDVKM. The CDR3 is made up of 15 amino acids. As DNA, the CDR3 is TGTGCCAGCAGAGATAGCGGGGGGGGCTCCTACGAGCAGTACTTC. Its protein is CASRDSGGGSYEQYF.

J is TRBJ1-2 and V is TRBV28; D unresolved. V lost 5 bases and J 2 bases, leaving 6 bases between the germline ends. The CDR3 has 12 residues. Per the germline V gene, CDR1 is MDHEN and CDR2 is SYDVKM. CDR3 sequence reads: CASSPGNYGYTF. In nucleotides, the CDR3 is TGTGCCAGCAGTCCGGGGAACTATGGCTACACCTTC.

The V and J genes are TRBV9 and TRBJ1-2; D gene ambiguous. Germline V lookup: CDR1 SGDLS, CDR2 YYNGEE. CDR3 length: 12 residues. V was trimmed by 0 bases and J by 8 bases, leaving 8 bases between them. CDR3 sequence reads: CASSVAFGGYTF. The CDR3 region has the DNA TGTGCCAGCAGCGTAGCGTTCGGGGGCTACACCTTC.

In its sample, this clone was seen once. The chain is built from TRBV7-9 and TRBJ2-3, with TRBD1 as a possible D gene (6 bases). The V gene lost 2 bases and the J gene lost 6 bases, with 15 bases spanning the gap. Germline CDR1 and CDR2: SEHNR and FQNEAQ (reference sequence). The CDR3 runs 15 residues. CDR3 residues: CASSLRGGSGDTQYF. The DNA of the CDR3 is TGTGCCAGCAGCTTAAGAGGGGGTTCTGGGGATACGCAGTATTTT.

The genes are TRBV19 and TRBJ1-1; a weak D match, TRBD1 (5 bases). V lost 5 bases and J 4 bases, leaving 14 bases between the germline ends. Germline V gene sequence: CDR1 LNHDA, CDR2 SQIVND (reference sequence). This CDR3 region has 14 residues. CDR3 loop: CASSLGEGGTEAFF. CDR3 nucleotides: TGTGCCAGTAGTTTAGGGGAAGGAGGCACTGAAGCTTTCTTT.

J is TRBJ1-1 and V is TRBV27, with D tentatively TRBD1 (6 bases). V was trimmed by 5 bases and J by 0 bases, leaving 13 bases between them. CDR1 is MNHEY, CDR2 SMNVEV, per germline (reference sequence). This CDR3 has 15 residues. CDR3 DNA sequence: TGTGCCAGCAGTGGTGACAGGAACATGAACACTGAAGCTTTCTTT. This encodes CASSGDRNMNTEAFF.

This chain uses TRBV27 with TRBJ1-3; 7 bases line up with TRBD1. This CDR3 is built from 16 residues. Trimming at V came to 5 bases and at J to 3 bases, leaving 10 bases not matched to a gene. From germline, CDR1 is MNHEY and CDR2 SMNVEV (reference sequence). CDR3 nucleotide sequence: TGTGCCAGCAGTCTAGGGAGATCAGGGGGTGGAAACACCATATATTTT. It is translated as CASSLGRSGGGNTIYF.